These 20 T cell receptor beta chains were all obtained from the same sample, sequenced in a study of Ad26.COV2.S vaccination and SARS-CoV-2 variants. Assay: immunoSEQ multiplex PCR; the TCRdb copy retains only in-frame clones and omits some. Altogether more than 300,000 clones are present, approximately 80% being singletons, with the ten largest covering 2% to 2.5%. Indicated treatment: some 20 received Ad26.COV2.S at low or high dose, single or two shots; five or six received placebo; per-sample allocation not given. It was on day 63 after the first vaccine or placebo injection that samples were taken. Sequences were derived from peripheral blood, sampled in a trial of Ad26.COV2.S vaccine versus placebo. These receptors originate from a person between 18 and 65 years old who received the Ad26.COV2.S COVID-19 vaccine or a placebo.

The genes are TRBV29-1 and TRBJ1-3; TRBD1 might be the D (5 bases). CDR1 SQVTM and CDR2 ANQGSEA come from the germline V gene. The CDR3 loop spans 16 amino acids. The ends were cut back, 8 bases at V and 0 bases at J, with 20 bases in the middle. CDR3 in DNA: TGCAGCCCCGGGCTAGGGACCGAGAGCTCTGGAAACACCATATATTTT. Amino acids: CSPGLGTESSGNTIYF.

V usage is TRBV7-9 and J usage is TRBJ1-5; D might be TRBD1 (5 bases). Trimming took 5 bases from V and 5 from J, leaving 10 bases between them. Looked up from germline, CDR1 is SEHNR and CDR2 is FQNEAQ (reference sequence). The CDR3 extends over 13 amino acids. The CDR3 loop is CASSTGGDQPQHF. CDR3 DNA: TGTGCCAGCAGCACAGGAGGGGATCAGCCCCAGCATTTT.

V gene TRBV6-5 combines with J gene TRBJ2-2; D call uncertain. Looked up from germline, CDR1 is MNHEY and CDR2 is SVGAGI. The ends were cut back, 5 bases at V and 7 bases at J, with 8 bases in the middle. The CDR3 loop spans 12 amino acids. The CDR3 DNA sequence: TGTGCCAGCAGTCAGAGAGGCGGGGAGCTGTTTTTT. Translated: CASSQRGGELFF.

The CDR3: CASSWDGGDIQYF. The CDR3 nucleotides are TGTGCCAGCAGTTGGGATGGAGGGGACATTCAGTACTTC. The V and J genes are TRBV28 and TRBJ2-4; TRBD2 is a possible D gene (6 bases). Germline-derived CDR1 and CDR2 are MDHEN and SYDVKM. Trimming pared 4 bases from V and 8 bases from J, leaving 12 bases between. The CDR3 is made up of 13 amino acids.

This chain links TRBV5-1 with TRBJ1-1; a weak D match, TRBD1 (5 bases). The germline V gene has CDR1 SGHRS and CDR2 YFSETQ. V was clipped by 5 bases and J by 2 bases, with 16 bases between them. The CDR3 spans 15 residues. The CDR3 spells CASSFSPGANTEAFF. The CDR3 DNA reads TGCGCCAGCAGTTTTAGCCCTGGGGCAAACACTGAAGCTTTCTTT.

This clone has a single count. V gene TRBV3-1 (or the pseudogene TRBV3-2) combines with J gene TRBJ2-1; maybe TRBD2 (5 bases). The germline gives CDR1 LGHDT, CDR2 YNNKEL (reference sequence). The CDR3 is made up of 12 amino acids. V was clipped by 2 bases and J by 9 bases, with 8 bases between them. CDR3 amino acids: CASSQRGPEQFF. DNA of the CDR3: TGTGCCAGCAGCCAACGGGGTCCTGAGCAGTTCTTC.

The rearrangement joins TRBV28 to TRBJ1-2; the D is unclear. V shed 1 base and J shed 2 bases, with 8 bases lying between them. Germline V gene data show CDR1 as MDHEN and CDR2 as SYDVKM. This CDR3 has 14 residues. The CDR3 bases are TGTGCCAGCAGTTTATTCGGGCGCAACTATGGCTACACCTTC. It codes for CASSLFGRNYGYTF.

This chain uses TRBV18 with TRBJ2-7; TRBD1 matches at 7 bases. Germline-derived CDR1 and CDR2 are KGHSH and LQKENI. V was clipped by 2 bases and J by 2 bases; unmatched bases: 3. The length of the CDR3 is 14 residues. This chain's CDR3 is CASSPGTATYEQYF. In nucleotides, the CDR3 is TGTGCCAGCTCACCAGGGACAGCAACCTACGAGCAGTACTTC. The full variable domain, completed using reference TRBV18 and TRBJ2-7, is NAGVMQNPRHLVRRRGQEARLRCSPMKGHSHVYWYRQLPEEGLKFMVYLQKENIIDESGMPKERFSAEFPKEGPSILRIQQVVRGDSAAYFCASSPGTATYEQYFGPGTRLTVT.

The chain's CDR3 is CASSHDRDREGEQFF. CDR3 sequence (DNA): TGTGCCAGCAGTCACGACCGGGACAGGGAGGGCGAGCAGTTCTTC. The rearrangement uses TRBV6-5 and TRBJ2-1; 9 bases line up with TRBD1. CDR1 and CDR2 (germline): MNHEY, SVGAGI. With V trimmed by 5 bases and J by 10 bases, 12 bases remained unmatched. The CDR3 totals 15 residues.

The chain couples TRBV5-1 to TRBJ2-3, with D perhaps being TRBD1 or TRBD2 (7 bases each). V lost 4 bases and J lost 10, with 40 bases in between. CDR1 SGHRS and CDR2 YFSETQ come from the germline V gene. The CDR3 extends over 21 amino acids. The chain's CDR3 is CASSGGRGRNVEPAALRPQYF. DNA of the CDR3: TGCGCCAGCAGCGGGGGGAGGGGGCGCAATGTTGAACCCGCTGCCCTTAGGCCGCAGTATTTT. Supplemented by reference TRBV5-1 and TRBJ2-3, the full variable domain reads KAGVTQTPRYLIKTRGQQVTLSCSPISGHRSVSWYQQTPGQGLQFLFEYFSETQRNKGNFPGRFSGRQFSNSRSEMNVSTLELGDSALYLCASSGGRGRNVEPAALRPQYFGPGTRLTVL.

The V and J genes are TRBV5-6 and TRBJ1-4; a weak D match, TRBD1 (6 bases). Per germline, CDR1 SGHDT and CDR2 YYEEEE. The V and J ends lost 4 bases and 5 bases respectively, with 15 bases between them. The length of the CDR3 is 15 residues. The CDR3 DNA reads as TGTGCCAGCAGCGGAGCGCAGGGGTCCAATGAAAAACTGTTTTTT. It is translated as CASSGAQGSNEKLFF.

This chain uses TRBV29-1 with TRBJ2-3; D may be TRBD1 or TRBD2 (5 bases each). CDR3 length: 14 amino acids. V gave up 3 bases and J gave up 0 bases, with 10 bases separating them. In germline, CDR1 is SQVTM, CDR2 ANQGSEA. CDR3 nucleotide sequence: TGCAGCGTTGACGGGACGGAGAGCACAGATACGCAGTATTTT. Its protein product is CSVDGTESTDTQYF.

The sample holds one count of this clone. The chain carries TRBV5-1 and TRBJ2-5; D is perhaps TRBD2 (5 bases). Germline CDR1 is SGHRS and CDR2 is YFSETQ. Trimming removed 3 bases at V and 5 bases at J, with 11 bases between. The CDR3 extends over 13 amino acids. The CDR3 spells CASSSLPGETQYF. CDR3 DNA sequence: TGCGCCAGCAGCTCCCTTCCGGGGGAGACCCAGTACTTC.

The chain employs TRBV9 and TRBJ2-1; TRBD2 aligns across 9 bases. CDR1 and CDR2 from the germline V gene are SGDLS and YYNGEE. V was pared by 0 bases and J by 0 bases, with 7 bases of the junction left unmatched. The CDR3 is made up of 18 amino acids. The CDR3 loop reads CASSVVSGGTFSYNEQFF. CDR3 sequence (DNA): TGTGCCAGCAGCGTAGTTAGCGGGGGAACCTTCTCCTACAATGAGCAGTTCTTC.

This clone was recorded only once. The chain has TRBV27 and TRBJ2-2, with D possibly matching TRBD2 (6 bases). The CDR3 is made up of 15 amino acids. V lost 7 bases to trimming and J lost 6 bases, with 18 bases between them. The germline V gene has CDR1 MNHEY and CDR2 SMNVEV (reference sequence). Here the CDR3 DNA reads TGTGCCAGCAAACGTGCGGGGCCTTCCGCCGGGGAGCTGTTTTTT. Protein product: CASKRAGPSAGELFF.

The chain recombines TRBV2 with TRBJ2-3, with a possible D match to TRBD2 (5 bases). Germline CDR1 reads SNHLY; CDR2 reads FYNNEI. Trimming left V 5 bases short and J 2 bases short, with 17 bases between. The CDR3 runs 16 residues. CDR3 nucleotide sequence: TGTGCCAGCAGTCCGGGGTTGTCCACTTACACAGATACGCAGTATTTT. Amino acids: CASSPGLSTYTDTQYF.

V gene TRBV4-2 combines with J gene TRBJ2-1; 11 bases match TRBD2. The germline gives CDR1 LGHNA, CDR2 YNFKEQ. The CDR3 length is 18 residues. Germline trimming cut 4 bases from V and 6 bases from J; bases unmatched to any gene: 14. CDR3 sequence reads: CASSPRDSTGTSGNEQFF. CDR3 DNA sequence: TGTGCCAGCAGCCCCCGGGACAGCACCGGGACTAGCGGCAATGAGCAGTTCTTC.

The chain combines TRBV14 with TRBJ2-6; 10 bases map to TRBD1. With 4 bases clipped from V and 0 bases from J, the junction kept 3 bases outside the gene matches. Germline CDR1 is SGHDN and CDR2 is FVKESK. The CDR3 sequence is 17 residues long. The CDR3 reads CASSPGTGASGANVLTF. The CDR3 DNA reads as TGTGCCAGCAGCCCCGGGACAGGGGCCTCTGGGGCCAACGTCCTGACTTTC.

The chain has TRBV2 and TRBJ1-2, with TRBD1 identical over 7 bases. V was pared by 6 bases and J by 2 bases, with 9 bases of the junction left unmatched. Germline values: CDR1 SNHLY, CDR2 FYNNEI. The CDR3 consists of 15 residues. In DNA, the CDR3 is TGTGCCAGCAGAGGCCGGGACAGTAGAAACTATGGCTACACCTTC. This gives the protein CASRGRDSRNYGYTF.

The DNA of the CDR3 is TGTGCCAGCAGAAAAGGGTGGGGGACCAATCAGCCCCAGCATTTT. Residues: CASRKGWGTNQPQHF. The V gene is TRBV28, the J gene TRBJ1-5, with a weak D call TRBD1 (5 bases). Trimming stripped 6 bases from V and 3 bases from J, with 15 bases between. The CDR3 extends over 15 amino acids. Germline V lookup: CDR1 MDHEN, CDR2 SYDVKM.